Detailed here is one T cell receptor beta chain. The entry originates in a study of T cells of healthy individuals. One entry per CDR3 protein, called by TCRdb with MiXCR from the 5' RACE reads. The sample consists of some 100,000 distinct CDR3 sequences, 15% to 20% of them appearing once. V trimming: 3 bases; J trimming: 5 bases; junction bases outside the gene matches: 5. Germline V gene sequence: CDR1 SGDLS, CDR2 YYNGEE. This CDR3 is built from 14 residues. The sequence was collected from a human donor in good health. This chain connects TRBV9 to TRBJ2-3; TRBD2 agrees at 8 bases. Written as DNA, the CDR3 is TGTGCCAGCAGCGCTCAAACTAGCGGAGATACGCAGTATTTT. This gives the protein CASSAQTSGDTQYF.